The text below deals with one TCR beta chain. This specimen belongs to a study of blood T cell repertoires in COVID-19. Whole-study context: The United States, Italy and Spain supplied acute and convalescent COVID-19 samples. PBMCs, B-cell-depleted T cells, or T cells were the source of the cDNA or gDNA that made up the material.

This table comes from immunoSEQ multiplex PCR, and its TCRdb copy is limited to in-frame clones, with some not included. The sample includes fewer than 50,000 clones, around 79% seen only once; the top ten take 11% to 15%. V lost 2 bases and J lost 5; bases outside the gene matches: 11. The CDR3 has 16 amino acids. Per germline, CDR1 SGHTA and CDR2 FQGNSA. The gene calls are TRBV7-2 and TRBJ2-7; 8 positions agree with TRBD1. Source material: peripheral blood. The receptor was isolated from a human donor in a cohort sampled during active COVID-19. CDR3 nucleotide sequence: TGTGCCAGCAGCTTATTTGGGGACAGGCTAGGAGACGAGCAGTACTTC. This codes for CASSLFGDRLGDEQYF.